This TCR beta chain was identified in a study of identical twins. Every donor was a healthy Caucasian. This clonotype was recorded once. Its antigen is unidentified. TCRdb itself ran the 5' RACE reads through MiXCR, one entry per CDR3 protein. The table has a few hundred thousand distinct CDR3 sequences, approximately 9.6% seen once; the top ten hold 2.5% to 3.5%. Findings of the study overall: Interpretation of the results relied on cross-sectional statistical analysis and not on following the same donors. There were fewer insertions in abundant cord blood beta clonotypes, but memory repertoires showed no such pattern. Twins shared beta out-of-frame sequences in excess, but this excess was weaker.

V gave up 5 bases and J gave up 5 bases, with 13 bases separating them. The CDR3 loop spans 12 amino acids. Per the germline V gene, CDR1 is GTSNPN and CDR2 is SVGIG (reference sequence). This same sample was also part of a study on yellow fever vaccine responses in identical twins.

The chain has TRBV30 and TRBJ2-7, with a possible D match to TRBD1 (5 bases). Sequenced sample: PBMCs. This receptor was taken from a woman under 30 in good health. CDR3: CAWLGAGNEQYF. The DNA for the CDR3 is TGTGCCTGGTTAGGGGCAGGGAACGAGCAGTACTTC.